Shown below are 30 T cell receptor beta chains from a single sample sequenced in a study of OX40 agonist ivuxolimab in advanced cancers. The library was produced with the immunoSEQ multiplex PCR assay. TCRdb took this table from immuneACCESS and kept in-frame rearrangements with V and J called. Such tables lack part of the clones; where checked against another copy, unresolved V genes explain under half of the gap, and the rest is unexplained. For this sample there are tens of thousands of clones; 85% to 90% appear just once. The leading ten clones occupy under 7% of the sample. The sample in question was CD4+ or CD8+ T cells sorted from blood, obtained in a trial of the OX40 agonist ivuxolimab. These receptors were taken from an adult with an advanced solid tumor such as melanoma, head and neck, liver or kidney cancer.

The CDR3 protein is CASSVASGYNEQFF. The CDR3 nucleotides read TGTGCCAGTAGTGTGGCTAGCGGATACAATGAGCAGTTCTTC. The V call is TRBV19, the J call TRBJ2-1; 7 nucleotides line up with TRBD2. Germline V CDR1 and CDR2: LNHDA, SQIVND (reference sequence). V lost 5 bases and J lost 4; bases outside the gene matches: 5. This CDR3 region has 14 residues.

The genes are TRBV4-1 and TRBJ2-7, with 14 bases lining up with TRBD2. V dropped 1 base and J dropped 0; count of bases not matched to a gene: 8. CDR3 length equals 19 residues. CDR1 and CDR2 (germline): MGHRA, YSYEKL. The CDR3 DNA reads TGCGCCAGCAGCCAAGCCGGACTAGCGGGAGGACTTCCCTCCTACGAGCAGTACTTC. Amino acid sequence: CASSQAGLAGGLPSYEQYF.

This sequence joins TRBV6-5 and TRBJ2-7, with 11 nucleotides matching TRBD1. Germline CDR1 and CDR2: MNHEY and SVGAGI. The CDR3 covers 13 residues. The junction had 6 bases not matched to a gene; V was cut back by 8 bases and J by 6 bases. The DNA of the CDR3 is TGTGCCAGCGGGTTGGGACAGGGGGGCGAGCAGTACTTC. Its protein is CASGLGQGGEQYF.

This chain uses TRBV7-9 with TRBJ2-7; D is tentatively TRBD1 or TRBD2 (5 bases each). In germline, CDR1 is SEHNR, CDR2 FQNEAQ (reference sequence). This CDR3 has 13 residues. V was pared by 2 bases and J by 6 bases, with 11 bases between. This CDR3 reads CASSLFPGTEQYF. CDR3 nucleotide sequence: TGTGCCAGCAGCTTATTCCCAGGGACCGAGCAGTACTTC.

The chain employs TRBV27 and TRBJ2-7; no clear D gene. With 0 bases removed from V and 0 bases from J, the gap between germline ends came to 6 bases. Germline loops: CDR1 MNHEY, CDR2 SMNVEV (reference sequence). The CDR3 runs to 14 residues. This chain's CDR3 is CASSLSSSSYEQYF. CDR3 nucleotide sequence: TGTGCCAGCAGTTTATCCTCTAGCTCCTACGAGCAGTACTTC.

This clone was seen once. This chain uses TRBV27 with TRBJ1-1, with D possibly matching TRBD1 (5 bases). Germline V gene data show CDR1 as MNHEY and CDR2 as SMNVEV (reference sequence). With 3 bases removed from V and 8 bases from J, the gap between germline ends came to 10 bases. The CDR3 runs to 12 residues. The CDR3 protein is CASSFTSGEAFF. CDR3 sequence (DNA): TGTGCCAGCAGTTTTACTTCAGGGGAAGCTTTCTTT.

This clone has just a few counts. The rearrangement joins TRBV28 to TRBJ1-5; D not certain. The CDR3 is 14 residues long. V was pared by 3 bases and J by 0 bases, with 6 bases between. Germline V gene lookup returns CDR1 MDHEN and CDR2 SYDVKM. Here the CDR3 reads CASSLEYSNQPQHF. For the CDR3, the DNA is TGTGCCAGCAGTTTGGAGTATAGCAATCAGCCCCAGCATTTT. Full variable domain (outside the CDR3, taken from reference TRBV28 and TRBJ1-5): DVKVTQSSRYLVKRTGEKVFLECVQDMDHENMFWYRQDPGLGLRLIYFSYDVKMKEKGDIPEGYSVSREKKERFSLILESASTNQTSMYLCASSLEYSNQPQHFGDGTRLSIL.

This clone has a handful of counts. J is TRBJ2-2 and V is TRBV5-4; D is tentatively TRBD1 or TRBD2 (5 bases each). The CDR3 covers 16 residues. Per the germline V gene, CDR1 is SGHNT and CDR2 is YYREEE (reference sequence). V shed 4 bases and J shed 0 bases, with 13 bases lying between them. In DNA, the CDR3 is TGTGCCAGCAGCACATGGGACCCTCCGAACACCGGGGAGCTGTTTTTT. Amino acid sequence: CASSTWDPPNTGELFF.

V usage is TRBV6-5 and J usage is TRBJ1-2; possible D gene TRBD1, 6 bases. The CDR3 sequence is 15 residues long. From germline, CDR1 is MNHEY and CDR2 SVGAGI. Trimming shortened V by 6 bases and J by 5 bases, and 19 bases separated the two germline ends. This CDR3 is CASSPINTGWYGYTF. The CDR3 DNA reads as TGTGCCAGCAGCCCTATTAATACAGGGTGGTATGGCTACACCTTC.

The CDR3 DNA follows: TGTGCCAGCAGTTTAGGACAGGACACAGATACGCAGTATTTT. It translates to CASSLGQDTDTQYF. This sequence joins TRBV27 and TRBJ2-3; 7 bases map to TRBD1. V lost 2 bases and J lost 2; bases outside the gene matches: 1. The germline V gene has CDR1 MNHEY and CDR2 SMNVEV (reference sequence). The CDR3 runs 14 residues.

V usage is TRBV15 and J usage is TRBJ1-5; D is perhaps TRBD1 (5 bases). The CDR3 spans 15 residues. The germline V gene has CDR1 LNHNV and CDR2 YYDKDF (reference sequence). V was shortened by 1 base and J by 4 bases, with 11 bases between the two germline ends. The CDR3 DNA is TGTGCCACCAGCAGAGCCCTGGGACTTAATCAGCCCCAGCATTTT. It encodes CATSRALGLNQPQHF. Using reference TRBV15 and TRBJ1-5 for the parts outside the CDR3, the full variable domain is DAMVIQNPRYQVTQFGKPVTLSCSQTLNHNVMYWYQQKSSQAPKLLFHYYDKDFNNEADTPDNFQSRRPNTSFCFLDIRSPGLGDTAMYLCATSRALGLNQPQHFGDGTRLSIL.

The chain links TRBV27 to TRBJ2-3; unclear D gene. Germline values: CDR1 MNHEY, CDR2 SMNVEV (reference sequence). V lost 1 base, J lost 6 bases, and 11 bases lay in between. This CDR3 has 14 residues. In DNA form, the CDR3 reads TGTGCCAGCAGTTTATTGCCCCGATCGGATACGCAGTATTTT. It yields the protein CASSLLPRSDTQYF.

The chain uses TRBV5-1 and TRBJ2-1; D possibly corresponds to TRBD2 (5 bases). The CDR3 covers 12 residues. CDR1 SGHRS and CDR2 YFSETQ come from the germline V gene. Trimming removed 0 bases at V and 8 bases at J, with 6 bases between. CDR3 DNA: TGCGCCAGCAGCTTGGCCGGGGATGAGCAGTTCTTC. Encoded protein: CASSLAGDEQFF.

The genes are TRBV11-1 and TRBJ1-1; 7 positions agree with TRBD1. Germline assignment: CDR1 SGHAT and CDR2 FQDESV (reference sequence). The J segment lost 5 bases and the V segment lost 7 bases, leaving 13 bases of the junction unmatched. The CDR3 runs 15 residues. CDR3 sequence (DNA): TGTGCCAGCACCTTTGACTTACAGGGGATGACTGAAGCTTTCTTT. Protein sequence: CASTFDLQGMTEAFF.

This clone was seen once. The genes are TRBV5-4 and TRBJ1-1; TRBD1 aligns across 9 bases. This CDR3 contains 16 residues. Looked up from germline, CDR1 is SGHNT and CDR2 is YYREEE (reference sequence). V was pared by 2 bases and J by 0 bases, with 5 bases of the junction left unmatched. DNA of the CDR3: TGTGCCAGCAGCTTCGGACAGGGGAATATGAACACTGAAGCTTTCTTT. The encoded protein is CASSFGQGNMNTEAFF.

This chain joins TRBV23-1 and TRBJ1-5; D is perhaps TRBD1 (6 bases). TRBV23-1 is flagged as an ORF with uncertain function. V lost 3 bases and J lost 6, with 9 bases in between. There are 13 residues in the CDR3. CDR3 protein: CASSHRGRQPQHF. CDR3 coding DNA: TGCGCCAGCAGTCACAGGGGACGTCAGCCCCAGCATTTT.

The J gene is TRBJ2-3, the V gene TRBV9, with D tentatively TRBD1 (6 bases). Deletions cut 0 bases from V and 0 bases from J, with 14 bases between. This CDR3 comprises 17 residues. Per the germline V gene, CDR1 is SGDLS and CDR2 is YYNGEE. CDR3 amino acids: CASSVGDWGTSTDTQYF. CDR3 in DNA: TGTGCCAGCAGCGTAGGCGATTGGGGGACAAGCACAGATACGCAGTATTTT.

The V and J genes are TRBV9 and TRBJ2-1, with 7 nucleotides matching TRBD2. The CDR3 spans 17 residues. Germline-derived CDR1 and CDR2 are SGDLS and YYNGEE. V lost 0 bases, J lost 0 bases, and 6 bases stayed unmatched. The CDR3: CASSVVGLAVSYNEQFF. The CDR3 DNA is TGTGCCAGCAGCGTAGTAGGTCTAGCGGTCTCCTACAATGAGCAGTTCTTC. Complete variable domain (other parts from reference TRBV9 and TRBJ2-1): DSGVTQTPKHLITATGQRVTLRCSPRSGDLSVYWYQQSLDQGLQFLIQYYNGEERAKGNILERFSAQQFPDLHSELNLSSLELGDSALYFCASSVVGLAVSYNEQFFGPGTRLTVL.

The chain couples TRBV27 to TRBJ1-2; D possibly corresponds to TRBD1 (6 bases). V was shortened by 6 bases and J by 5 bases, with 16 bases between the two germline ends. The CDR3 consists of 14 residues. The germline gives CDR1 MNHEY, CDR2 SMNVEV (reference sequence). The CDR3 coding sequence is TGTGCCAGCAGGACCACCGGGACACCTTATGGCTACACCTTC. It translates to CASRTTGTPYGYTF.

As concerns this clone: Additional DNA sequences in this sample encode the identical CDR3. CDR3 DNA: TGTGCCATCAGCAGCGGACAGGGGAACACTGAAGCTTTCTTT. This encodes CAISSGQGNTEAFF. The V gene is TRBV10-3, the J gene TRBJ1-1, with 8 bases lining up with TRBD1. V was pared by 6 bases and J by 1 base, with 4 bases of the junction left unmatched. The CDR3 totals 14 residues. Looked up from germline, CDR1 is ENHRY and CDR2 is SYGVKD.

The chain links TRBV11-2 to TRBJ1-3; 11 nucleotides agree with TRBD1. This CDR3 comprises 19 residues. Germline CDR1 is SGHAT and CDR2 is FQNNGV. Trimming removed 4 bases from V and 3 bases from J; junction bases left unmatched: 14. The CDR3 coding sequence is TGTGCCAGCAGCTCATTAGTTTACGCCGGGACAGGGGGTGGAAACACCATATATTTT. Its protein product is CASSSLVYAGTGGGNTIYF.

The J gene is TRBJ2-1, the V gene TRBV28; tentative D call: TRBD1 (6 bases). This CDR3 contains 14 residues. V was trimmed by 6 bases and J by 5 bases, leaving 14 bases between them. Per the germline V gene, CDR1 is MDHEN and CDR2 is SYDVKM. CDR3 sequence reads: CASSQEQGDNEQFF. In DNA form, the CDR3 reads TGTGCCAGCAGCCAAGAACAGGGAGACAATGAGCAGTTCTTC.

The chain is built from TRBV19 and TRBJ1-1; D might be TRBD1 (5 bases). V lost 3 bases and J 7 bases, leaving 12 bases between the germline ends. Germline loops: CDR1 LNHDA, CDR2 SQIVND (reference sequence). This CDR3 spans 13 amino acids. This chain's CDR3 is CASSIGGGSEAFF. The CDR3 DNA sequence: TGTGCCAGTAGTATCGGTGGGGGGAGTGAAGCTTTCTTT.

V gene TRBV27 combines with J gene TRBJ1-6, with D hard to call. Trimming cost V 1 base and J 9 bases, with 7 bases left between them. The germline CDR1 and CDR2 sequences are MNHEY and SMNVEV (reference sequence). This CDR3 region has 13 residues. CDR3 nucleotides: TGTGCCAGCAGTTTATACAGCAGTTCACCCCTCCACTTT. Translation: CASSLYSSSPLHF.

In DNA, the CDR3 is TGTGCCAGCACACACCGGGACAGCGATACCAAAGACTATGGCTACACCTTC. The encoded protein is CASTHRDSDTKDYGYTF. The rearrangement uses TRBV2 and TRBJ1-2; 7 nucleotides agree with TRBD1. This CDR3 region has 17 residues. Germline V gene lookup returns CDR1 SNHLY and CDR2 FYNNEI. V lost 7 bases, J lost 3 bases, and 17 bases stayed unmatched.

This chain connects TRBV4-1 to TRBJ1-1, with TRBD1 matching over 9 bases. CDR3 size: 15 residues. V dropped 4 bases and J dropped 5; count of bases not matched to a gene: 8. Looked up from germline, CDR1 is MGHRA and CDR2 is YSYEKL. CDR3 in DNA: TGCGCCAGCAGCCTGTTGGGACAGGGCGGTACTGAAGCTTTCTTT. It yields the protein CASSLLGQGGTEAFF.

This rearrangement joins TRBV9 to TRBJ2-3; D is perhaps TRBD2 (5 bases). Germline V gene data show CDR1 as SGDLS and CDR2 as YYNGEE. The CDR3 length is 12 residues. Deletions cut 3 bases from V and 6 bases from J, with 8 bases between. The DNA for the CDR3 is TGTGCCAGCAGCGGAGGCGGGGATACGCAGTATTTT. Translation gives CASSGGGDTQYF.

The rearrangement links TRBV9 to TRBJ1-1; possibly TRBD1 for D (5 bases). From germline, CDR1 is SGDLS and CDR2 YYNGEE. CDR3 length: 13 residues. The V and J ends lost 3 bases and 3 bases respectively, with 9 bases between them. The CDR3 DNA follows: TGTGCCAGCAGCGGGGCGGGGGACACTGAAGCTTTCTTT. Translated: CASSGAGDTEAFF.

This clone was seen only once. The gene calls are TRBV7-2 and TRBJ2-7; unclear D gene. Germline-derived CDR1 and CDR2 are SGHTA and FQGNSA. Trimming left V 0 bases short and J 2 bases short, with 11 bases between. This CDR3 spans 15 amino acids. The CDR3 sequence is CASSLAHLETYEQYF. In nucleotides, the CDR3 is TGTGCCAGCAGCTTAGCTCATCTAGAAACCTACGAGCAGTACTTC.

This clone was seen once. This chain connects TRBV28 to TRBJ2-2; the D gene is possibly TRBD1 (5 bases). Trimming left V 2 bases short and J 4 bases short, with 8 bases between. The CDR3 runs to 14 residues. Looked up from germline, CDR1 is MDHEN and CDR2 is SYDVKM. CDR3 sequence: CASSLGAITGELFF. The CDR3 region has the DNA TGTGCCAGCAGTTTAGGGGCCATCACCGGGGAGCTGTTTTTT.